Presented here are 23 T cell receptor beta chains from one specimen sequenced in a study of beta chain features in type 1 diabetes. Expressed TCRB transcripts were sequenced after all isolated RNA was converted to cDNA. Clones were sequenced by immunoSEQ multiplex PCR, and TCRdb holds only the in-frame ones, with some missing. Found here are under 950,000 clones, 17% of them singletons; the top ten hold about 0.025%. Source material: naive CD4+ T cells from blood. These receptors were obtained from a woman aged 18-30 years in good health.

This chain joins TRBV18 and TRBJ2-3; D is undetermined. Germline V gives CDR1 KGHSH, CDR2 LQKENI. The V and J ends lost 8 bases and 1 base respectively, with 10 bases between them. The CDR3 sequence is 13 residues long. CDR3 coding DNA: TGTGCCAGCCTCGGCGGAGGCACAGATACGCAGTATTTT. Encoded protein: CASLGGGTDTQYF.

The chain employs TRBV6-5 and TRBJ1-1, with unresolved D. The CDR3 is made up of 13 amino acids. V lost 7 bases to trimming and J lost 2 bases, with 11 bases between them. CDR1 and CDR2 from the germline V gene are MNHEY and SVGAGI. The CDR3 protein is CASTIQPNTEAFF. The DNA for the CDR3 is TGTGCCAGCACTATACAGCCTAACACTGAAGCTTTCTTT.

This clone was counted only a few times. Here the CDR3 reads CASSHATGNYGYTF. In DNA, the CDR3 is TGTGCCAGCTCACATGCAACAGGGAACTATGGCTACACCTTC. The genes are TRBV18 and TRBJ1-2, with a weak D call TRBD1 (6 bases). Trimming shortened V by 4 bases and J by 2 bases, and 11 bases separated the two germline ends. CDR1 is KGHSH, CDR2 LQKENI, per germline. CDR3 length: 14 residues.

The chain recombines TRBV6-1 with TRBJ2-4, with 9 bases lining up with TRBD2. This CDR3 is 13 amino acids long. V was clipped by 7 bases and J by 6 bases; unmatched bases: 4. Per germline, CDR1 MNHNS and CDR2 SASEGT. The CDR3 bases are TGTGCCAGCAAGCTAGCGGGAACAAACATTCAGTACTTC. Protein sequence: CASKLAGTNIQYF.

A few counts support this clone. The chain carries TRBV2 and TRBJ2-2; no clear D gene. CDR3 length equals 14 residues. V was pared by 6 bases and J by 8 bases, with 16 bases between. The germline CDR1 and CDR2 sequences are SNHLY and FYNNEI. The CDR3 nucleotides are TGTGCCAGCAGCCAAGGGCTAGAGGCGGGGGAGCTGTTTTTT. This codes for CASSQGLEAGELFF.

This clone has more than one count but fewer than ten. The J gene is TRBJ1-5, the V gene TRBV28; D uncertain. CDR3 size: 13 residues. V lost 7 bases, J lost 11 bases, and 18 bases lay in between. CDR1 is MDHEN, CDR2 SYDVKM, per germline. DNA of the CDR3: TGTGCCAGCAATGGCATTAGCTCCCGGGCCCAGCATTTT. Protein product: CASNGISSRAQHF.

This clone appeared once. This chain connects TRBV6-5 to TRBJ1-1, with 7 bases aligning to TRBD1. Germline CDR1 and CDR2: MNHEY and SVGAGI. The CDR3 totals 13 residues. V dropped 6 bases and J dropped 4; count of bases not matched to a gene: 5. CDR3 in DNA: TGTGCCAGCAGGGCACAGGGGCTCACTGAAGCTTTCTTT. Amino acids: CASRAQGLTEAFF.

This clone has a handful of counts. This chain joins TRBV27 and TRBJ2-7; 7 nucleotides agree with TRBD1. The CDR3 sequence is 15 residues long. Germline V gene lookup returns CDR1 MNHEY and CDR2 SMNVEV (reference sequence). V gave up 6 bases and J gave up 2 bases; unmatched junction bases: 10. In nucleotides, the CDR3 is TGTGCCAGCAGACCATTTGGACAGGCCACCTACGAGCAGTACTTC. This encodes CASRPFGQATYEQYF.

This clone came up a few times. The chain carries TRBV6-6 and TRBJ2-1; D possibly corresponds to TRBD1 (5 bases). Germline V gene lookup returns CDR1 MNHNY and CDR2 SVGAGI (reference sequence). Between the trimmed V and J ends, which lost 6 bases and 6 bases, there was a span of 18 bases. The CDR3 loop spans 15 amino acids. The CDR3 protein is CASSSAGYDSNEQFF. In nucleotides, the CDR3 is TGTGCCAGCAGCTCAGCAGGGTATGATAGCAATGAGCAGTTCTTC.

Written as DNA, the CDR3 is TGTGCCAGCAGCGGGCTGTTTTTGAGGAGCGGGATTGGAAAACTGTTTTTT. It translates to CASSGLFLRSGIGKLFF. This sequence joins TRBV5-8 and TRBJ1-4; D unresolved. Germline V CDR1 and CDR2: SGHTS, YDEGEE. This CDR3 comprises 17 residues. The germline V and J ends were trimmed by 4 bases and 10 bases, with 26 bases remaining between them.

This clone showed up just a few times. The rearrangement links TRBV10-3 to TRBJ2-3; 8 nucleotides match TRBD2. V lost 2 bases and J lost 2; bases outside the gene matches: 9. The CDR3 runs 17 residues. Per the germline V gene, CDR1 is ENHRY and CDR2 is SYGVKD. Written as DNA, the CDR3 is TGTGCCATCAGTGAGCGGGCCGTAGCGGGGACCACAGATACGCAGTATTTT. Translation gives CAISERAVAGTTDTQYF.

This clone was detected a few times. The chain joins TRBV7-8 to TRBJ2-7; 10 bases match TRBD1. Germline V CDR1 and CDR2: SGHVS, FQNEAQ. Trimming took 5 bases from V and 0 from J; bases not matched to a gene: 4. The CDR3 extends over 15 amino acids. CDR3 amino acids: CASSEGQGSSYEQYF. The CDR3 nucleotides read TGTGCCAGCAGCGAGGGACAGGGGAGCTCCTACGAGCAGTACTTC. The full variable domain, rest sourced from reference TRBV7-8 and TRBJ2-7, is GAGVSQSPRYKVAKRGQDVALRCDPISGHVSLFWYQQALGQGPEFLTYFQNEAQLDKSGLPSDRFFAERPEGSVSTLKIQRTQQEDSAVYLCASSEGQGSSYEQYFGPGTRLTVT.

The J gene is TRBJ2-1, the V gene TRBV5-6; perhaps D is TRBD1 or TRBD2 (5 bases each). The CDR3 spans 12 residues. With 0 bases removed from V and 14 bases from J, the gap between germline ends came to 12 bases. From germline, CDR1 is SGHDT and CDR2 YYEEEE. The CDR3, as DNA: TGTGCCAGCAGCTTGGTCGGGACCGGGGAGTTCTTC. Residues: CASSLVGTGEFF.

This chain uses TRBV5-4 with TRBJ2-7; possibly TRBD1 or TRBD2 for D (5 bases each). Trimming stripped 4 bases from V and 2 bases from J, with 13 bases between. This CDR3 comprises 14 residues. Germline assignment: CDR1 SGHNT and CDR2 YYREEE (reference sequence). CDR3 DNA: TGTGCCAGCAGCCGGACCGGGGCCACCTACGAGCAGTACTTC. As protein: CASSRTGATYEQYF.

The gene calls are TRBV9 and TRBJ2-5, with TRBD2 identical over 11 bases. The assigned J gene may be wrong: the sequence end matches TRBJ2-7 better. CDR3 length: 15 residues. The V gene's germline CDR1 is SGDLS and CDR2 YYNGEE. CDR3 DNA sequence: TGTGCCAGCAGCGTAGGGGCTAGCGGGAGGAACGAGCAGTACTTC. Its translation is CASSVGASGRNEQYF.

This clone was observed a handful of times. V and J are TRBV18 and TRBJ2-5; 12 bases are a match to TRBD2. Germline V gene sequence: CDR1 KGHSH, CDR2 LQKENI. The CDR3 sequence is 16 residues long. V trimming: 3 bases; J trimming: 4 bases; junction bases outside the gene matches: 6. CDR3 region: CASSPFETSGGETQYF. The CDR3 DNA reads TGTGCCAGCTCACCCTTCGAGACTAGCGGGGGAGAGACCCAGTACTTC.

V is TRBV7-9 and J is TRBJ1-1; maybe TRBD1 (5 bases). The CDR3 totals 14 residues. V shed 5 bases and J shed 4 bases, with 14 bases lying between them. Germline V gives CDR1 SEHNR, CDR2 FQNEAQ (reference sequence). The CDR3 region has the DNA TGTGCCAGCAGCCTGCGCGGGGACTTCACTGAAGCTTTCTTT. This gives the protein CASSLRGDFTEAFF.

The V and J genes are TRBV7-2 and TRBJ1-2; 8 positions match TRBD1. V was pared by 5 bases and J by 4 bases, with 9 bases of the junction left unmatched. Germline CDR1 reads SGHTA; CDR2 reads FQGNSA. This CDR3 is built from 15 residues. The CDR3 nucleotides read TGTGCCAGCAGCGAAAGACAGGGGACATCCTATGGCTACACCTTC. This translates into CASSERQGTSYGYTF. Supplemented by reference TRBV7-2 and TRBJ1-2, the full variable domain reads GAGVSQSPSNKVTEKGKDVELRCDPISGHTALYWYRQSLGQGLEFLIYFQGNSAPDKSGLPSDRFSAERTGGSVSTLTIQRTQQEDSAVYLCASSERQGTSYGYTFGSGTRLTVV.

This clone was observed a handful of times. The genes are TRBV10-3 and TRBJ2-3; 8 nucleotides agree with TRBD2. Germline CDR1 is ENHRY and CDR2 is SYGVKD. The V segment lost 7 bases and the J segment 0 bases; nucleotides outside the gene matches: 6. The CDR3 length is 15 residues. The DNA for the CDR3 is TGTGCCATCAAGGAGAGCGGGAGTAGCACAGATACGCAGTATTTT. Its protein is CAIKESGSSTDTQYF.

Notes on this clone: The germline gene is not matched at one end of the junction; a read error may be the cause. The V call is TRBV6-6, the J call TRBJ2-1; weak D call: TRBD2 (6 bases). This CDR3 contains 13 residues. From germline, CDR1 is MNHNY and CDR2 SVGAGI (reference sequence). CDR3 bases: TGTGCCAGCAGTAACTCGGACTATCCAGGGCAGTTCTTC. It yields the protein CASSNSDYPGQFF.

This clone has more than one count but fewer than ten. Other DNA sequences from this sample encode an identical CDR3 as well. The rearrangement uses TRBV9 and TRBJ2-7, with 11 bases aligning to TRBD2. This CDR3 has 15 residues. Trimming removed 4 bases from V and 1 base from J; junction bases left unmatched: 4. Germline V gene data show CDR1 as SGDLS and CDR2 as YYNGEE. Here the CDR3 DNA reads TGTGCCAGCAGCCCTAGACTAGCGGGGTCCTACGAGCAGTACTTC. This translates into CASSPRLAGSYEQYF.

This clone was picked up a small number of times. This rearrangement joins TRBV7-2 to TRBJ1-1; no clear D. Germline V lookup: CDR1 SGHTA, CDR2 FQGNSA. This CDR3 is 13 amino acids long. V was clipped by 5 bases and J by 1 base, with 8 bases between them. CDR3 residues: CASSPPGNTEAFF. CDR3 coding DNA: TGTGCCAGCAGCCCTCCCGGGAACACTGAAGCTTTCTTT.

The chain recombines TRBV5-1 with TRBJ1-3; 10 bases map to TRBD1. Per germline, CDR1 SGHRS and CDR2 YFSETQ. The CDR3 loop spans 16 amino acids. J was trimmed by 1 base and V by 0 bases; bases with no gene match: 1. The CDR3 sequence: CASSLAGQGSGNTIYF. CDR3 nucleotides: TGCGCCAGCAGCTTGGCGGGACAGGGGTCTGGAAACACCATATATTTT.